The rows below give T cell receptor beta chains drawn from one sample of a study of OX40 agonist ivuxolimab in advanced cancers. Assay: immunoSEQ multiplex PCR; the TCRdb copy retains only in-frame clones and omits some. Among roughly 68,000 clones listed, roughly 85% were seen once. This specimen was CD4+ or CD8+ T cells sorted from blood, taken in a trial of the OX40 agonist ivuxolimab. These receptors came from an adult with an advanced solid tumor such as melanoma, head and neck, liver or kidney cancer. CDR3s include the opening cysteine and the closing phenylalanine or tryptophan. A D gene is named only where the DNA matches it firmly. Some rows have no size entry. The others give once, few or many, or a class for an expanded clone.

>TRBD1|-|TRBJ2-5|TRBV5-6
TGTGCCAGCAGCTTGAGGGGCACAGGGGCACCCCCAACGGAGACCCAGTACTTC
CASSLRGTGAPPTETQYF
>-|-|TRBJ2-7|TRBV6-5
TGTGCCAGCGGAAGAAGGCGCCCTCGGGGCTACGAGCAGTACTTC
CASGRRRPRGYEQYF
>-|-|TRBJ1-1|TRBV4-2
TGTGCCAGCAGCCAAGATACAGGGTTTAACAACCCTGAAGCTTTCTTT
CASSQDTGFNNPEAFF
>TRBD1|-|TRBJ1-2|TRBV4-3
TGCGCCAGCCTTAGGGACAGGGGATGGGACTATGGCTACACCTTC
CASLRDRGWDYGYTF
>TRBD1|once|TRBJ1-2|TRBV6-5
TGTGCCAGCAGTTGGGACAGGAGCGGCTACACCTTC
CASSWDRSGYTF
>TRBD2|-|TRBJ2-1|TRBV7-7
TGTGCTAGCAGCTCCGGGACTACCTTCTACAATGAGCAGTTCTTC
CASSSGTTFYNEQFF
>-|-|TRBJ1-5|TRBV9
TGTGCCAGCAGCGTAGGGGATCAGCCCCAGCATTTT
CASSVGDQPQHF
>TRBD1|-|TRBJ2-7|TRBV7-8
TGTGCCAGCAGCCCCCGACAGGGATCCACGGCCGAGCAGTACTTC
CASSPRQGSTAEQYF
>-|-|TRBJ1-3|TRBV4-1
TGCGCCAGCAGCCAAGACTATGCGGGTACTGGAAACACCATATATTTT
CASSQDYAGTGNTIYF
>-|-|TRBJ2-3|TRBV7-2
TGTGCCAGCAGTCACCTCGGGGATACGCAGTATTTT
CASSHLGDTQYF
>TRBD1|-|TRBJ1-2|TRBV5-1
TGCGCCAGCAGCCCAGACAGGGGAGTCGATGGCTACACCTTC
CASSPDRGVDGYTF
>-|-|TRBJ2-3|TRBV7-3
TGTGCCAGCAGCCCCCTCGGGACTAGCACAGATACGCAGTATTTT
CASSPLGTSTDTQYF
>-|-|TRBJ2-2|TRBV6-1
TGTGCCAGCAGTGAAGTCAGCTGGACCGGGGAGCTGTTTTTT
CASSEVSWTGELFF
>TRBD1|-|TRBJ2-2|TRBV6-5
TGTGCCAGCACCAGACAGGGGAACACCGGGGAGCTGTTTTTT
CASTRQGNTGELFF
>-|-|TRBJ1-2|TRBV4-3
TGCGCCAGCAGCCAAGAACACTATGGCTACACCTTC
CASSQEHYGYTF
>-|-|TRBJ1-1|TRBV5-1
TGCGCCAGCAGCTTGCTTGAGAATAAGAACACTGAAGCTTTCTTT
CASSLLENKNTEAFF
>-|-|TRBJ2-2|TRBV5-1
TGCGCCAGCAGCTTCCAAGGGTTTGGCGGGGAGCTGTTTTTT
CASSFQGFGGELFF
>-|-|TRBJ2-3|TRBV7-7
TGTGCTAGCAGCACAGACCGGGGGGATACGCAGTATTTT
CASSTDRGDTQYF
>TRBD1|-|TRBJ2-7|TRBV7-2
TGTGCCAGCAGCTTCTCCCGGGACAGCGCCTACGAGCAGTACTTC
CASSFSRDSAYEQYF
>TRBD1|-|TRBJ1-1|TRBV5-1
TGCGCCAGCAGCCGACGGGACAGTGGAGGGACTGAAGCTTTCTTT
CASSRRDSGGTEAFF
>TRBD2|-|TRBJ2-2|TRBV7-3
TGTGCCAGCAGCTTAGGGGATCAGCGGGGCGGGGAGCTGTTTTTT
CASSLGDQRGGELFF
>TRBD1|-|TRBJ2-1|TRBV5-1
TGCGCCAGCAGCTTTGATCAGGGGGCCCCCTACAATGAGCAGTTCTTC
CASSFDQGAPYNEQFF
>-|few|TRBJ2-5|TRBV6-6
TGTGCCAGCAGTTCCCCTACTGAGACCCAGTACTTC
CASSSPTETQYF
>-|few|TRBJ1-2|TRBV29-1
TGCAACATCAATGAGGGGAGCTATGGCTACACCTTC
CNINEGSYGYTF
>-|-|TRBJ2-6|TRBV18
TGTGCCAGCCTCCAAGAATCCCGCCGTGGGGCCAACGTCCTGACTTTC
CASLQESRRGANVLTF
>-|-|TRBJ2-1|TRBV7-7
TGTGCTAGCAGCCCGTTTGAAGGGGTTTCCCGTCCCTACAATGAGCAGTTCTTC
CASSPFEGVSRPYNEQFF
>-|-|TRBJ2-7|TRBV7-3
TGTGCCAGCAGCTTAGACCCGACCTACGAGCAGTACTTC
CASSLDPTYEQYF
>-|-|TRBJ1-4|TRBV4-2
TGTGCCAGCAGCCAAGCCGGGACTGATTCAGAAAAACTGTTTTTT
CASSQAGTDSEKLFF
>TRBD1|-|TRBJ2-2|TRBV5-4
TGTGCCAGCAGAAAAAAACGCCGGGACAGGGAAAACCTCGGGGAGCTGTTTTTT
CASRKKRRDRENLGELFF
>-|-|TRBJ1-6|TRBV5-4
TGTGCCAGCAGCTTGCAGGGGTCGAATTCACCCCTCCACTTT
CASSLQGSNSPLHF
>-|-|TRBJ1-2|TRBV29-1
TGCAGCGCCAGGATTATGGAGGACTATGGCTACACCTTC
CSARIMEDYGYTF